The 14 T cell receptor beta chains presented below share a single source sample, sequenced in a study of tumor-infiltrating lymphocytes in primary liver carcinoma. From unsorted bulk tissue weighing about 17-30 mg, DNA and RNA were co-extracted. The researchers produced TCR beta cDNA from approximately 550 ng total RNA with a constant-region primer. ARM-PCR was slightly modified, and three nested multiplex PCR rounds with it gave rise to the TCR beta libraries. With TRBV1-TRBV30 forward primers and a C-beta reverse primer, the first two PCR rounds were run for approximately 10 cycles each. TCRdb analysed the multiplex PCR reads with MiXCR anew, one entry per CDR3 protein. This table holds some 120,000 distinct CDR3 sequences, under 65% found once. The sample was liver tumor tissue from sampling region 3. Subset in this sample: tumor region T3, left-lateral pole. These receptors all come from a woman in her sixties or seventies with primary liver carcinoma and hepatitis B virus infection.

This clonotype was counted at least ten times. The chain uses TRBV4-1 and TRBJ1-6; the match to TRBD1 covers 7 bases. J gave up 7 bases and V 1 base, and 4 bases lay outside the gene matches. Germline V gives CDR1 MGHRA, CDR2 YSYEKL. The CDR3 runs 15 residues. The CDR3 here is CASSQVDRVNSPLHF. The CDR3 DNA follows: TGCGCCAGCAGCCAAGTCGACAGGGTAAATTCACCCCTCCACTTT.

This clonotype has a count of ten or more. The V gene is TRBV29-1, the J gene TRBJ2-1, with 8 bases matching TRBD1. There are 12 residues in the CDR3. V shed 6 bases and J 6 bases; nucleotides not matched to a gene: 4. Looked up from germline, CDR1 is SQVTM and CDR2 is ANQGSEA. The CDR3 DNA sequence: TGCAGCGTAAACCAGGGGGCCAATGAGCAGTTCTTC. This translates into CSVNQGANEQFF.

With regard to this clonotype: A much bigger clone sits one base away, suggesting this may be a read error. This sequence joins TRBV5-1 and TRBJ2-3; D unresolved. Germline values: CDR1 SGHRS, CDR2 YFSETQ. The CDR3 consists of 14 residues. CDR3 in DNA: TGCGCCAGCAGCCCATCCCTTTCGGCAGATACGCAGTGTTTT. The encoded protein is CASSPSLSADTQCF.

Remarks on this clonotype: At one of its ends the junction is not consistent with the germline gene, which may arise from a read error. The chain has TRBV6-1 and TRBJ2-3; 7 nucleotides align to TRBD2. CDR3 length equals 15 residues. From germline, CDR1 is MNHNS and CDR2 SASEGT. The CDR3: CTSSEARGSTDTRYF. CDR3 DNA: TGTACCAGCAGTGAAGCGCGCGGGAGCACAGATACGCGGTATTTT.

On this clonotype itself: It may be a read error: a sequence one base away is much more abundant. This chain links TRBV5-4 with TRBJ2-7, with D uncertain. Germline CDR1 reads SGHNT; CDR2 reads YYREEE (reference sequence). Trimming cost V 0 bases and J 4 bases, with 11 bases left between them. CDR3 length: 14 amino acids. Here the CDR3 reads CASSLARGGYEQYF. DNA for the CDR3: TGTGCCAGCAGCTTGGCGCGAGGTGGATACGAGCAGTACTTC.

With regard to this clonotype: One end of the junction does not line up with germline, which may come from a read error. V is TRBV11-2 and J is TRBJ2-1; possible D gene TRBD2, 5 bases. This CDR3 has 15 amino acids. Germline V gives CDR1 SGHAT, CDR2 FQNNGV. The CDR3 nucleotides read TGTGCCAGCAGCTCAGGAGTAGGACTGTTGGCTGAGCAGCTCTTC. This codes for CASSSGVGLLAEQLF.

The chain joins TRBV7-3 to TRBJ2-1; the match to TRBD2 covers 12 bases. There are 15 residues in the CDR3. Trimming cost V 5 bases and J 7 bases; bases outside gene matches: 6. Germline CDR1 SGHTA, CDR2 FQGTGA. The CDR3 bases are TGTGCCAGCAGCCTACTAGCGGGAGGAAGGAATGAGCAGTTCTTC. Protein product: CASSLLAGGRNEQFF.

The chain links TRBV11-3 to TRBJ1-1, with 7 bases lining up with TRBD1. CDR3 length: 13 residues. V lost 7 bases to trimming and J lost 10 bases; unmatched junction nucleotides: 12. CDR1 and CDR2 from the germline V gene are SGHNT and YENEEA. CDR3 residues: CASNQQGNSVAFF. DNA of the CDR3: TGTGCCAGCAACCAACAGGGGAACAGTGTAGCTTTCTTT.

Points on this clonotype: One junction end does not reproduce the germline sequence, and a read error may be involved. The chain has TRBV11-3 and TRBJ2-2; D gene ambiguous. The length of the CDR3 is 14 residues. The germline gives CDR1 SGHNT, CDR2 YENEEA. The CDR3 nucleotides read TGTGCCAACAGCTTTAGCAGGAACACCGGGGAGCTGTTTTTT. Its translation: CANSFSRNTGELFF.

This sequence joins TRBV11-2 and TRBJ2-7; D is perhaps TRBD2 (5 bases). CDR3 length equals 16 residues. V lost 1 base and J 2 bases, leaving 15 bases between the germline ends. Germline values: CDR1 SGHAT, CDR2 FQNNGV. The CDR3 loop reads CASSLGLEDSTYEQYF. DNA of the CDR3: TGTGCCAGCAGCTTAGGTCTCGAGGACTCCACCTACGAGCAGTACTTC.

In the case of this clonotype: The conserved phenylalanine or tryptophan is not found at the CDR3 terminus, so this likely reflects a read error. The DNA is left out, because the CDR3 cannot be placed on it with certainty; the CDR3 is given as TCRdb lists it. V is TRBV6-1 and J is TRBJ1-5; the table's D call, TRBD1, has no DNA check behind it. CDR1 is MNHNS and CDR2 is SASEGT in the germline V gene. Counting both end residues, the CDR3 totals 15 amino acids. CDR3 in amino acids: CASNEDGGSNQPQHS.

This clonotype was detected once. The CDR3 nucleotides read TGTGCCAGTAGTATAGGTGTCCGGGAGACCCAGTACTTC. Encoded protein: CASSIGVRETQYF. The chain combines TRBV19 with TRBJ2-5, with D unclear. Trimming took 1 base from V and 5 from J, leaving 8 bases between them. The length of the CDR3 is 13 residues. The germline gives CDR1 LNHDA, CDR2 SQIVND (reference sequence).

To note about this clonotype: Sequence at one end of the junction differs from germline and may be a read error. The chain combines TRBV2 with TRBJ1-5; possibly TRBD1 for D (6 bases). In germline, CDR1 is SNHLY, CDR2 FYNNEI. The CDR3 extends over 15 amino acids. The CDR3, as DNA: TGTGCCAGCAGCTGTACAGGGACTAATGGTCAGCCCCGGCATTTT. Residues: CASSCTGTNGQPRHF.

Note on this clonotype: One end of the junction does not line up with germline, which may come from a read error. The chain combines TRBV12-3 or TRBV12-4 with TRBJ1-6, with D unclear. CDR3 size: 15 residues. The CDR3 DNA reads TGTGCCAGCAGAGCAAGGAGCTCCCATAATTCACCCCTCCACTTT. This encodes CASRARSSHNSPLHF.